The sequence of this TCR beta chain was determined in a study of early T cells in non-severe SARS-CoV-2 infection. CDR1 and CDR2 (germline): SGHVS, FQNEAQ. V lost 4 bases to trimming and J lost 2 bases, with 20 bases between them. This CDR3 region has 18 residues. TCRdb re-derived calls from the 5' RACE reads in MiXCR, one entry per CDR3 protein. Of some 45,000 distinct CDR3 sequences in the sample, 3.5% to 5% are singletons; the top ten hold approximately 5.9%. The sequenced sample was whole blood. The chain joins TRBV7-8 to TRBJ2-2; D might be TRBD1 or TRBD2, each matching 6 bases. The receptor was derived from an adult who was a healthcare worker with PCR-confirmed SARS-CoV-2 infection or an uninfected control (not recorded which). The CDR3 nucleotides are TGTGCCAGCAGCTCTAGGATCGGGGGCATCGGAAACACCGGGGAGCTGTTTTTT. It encodes CASSSRIGGIGNTGELFF.